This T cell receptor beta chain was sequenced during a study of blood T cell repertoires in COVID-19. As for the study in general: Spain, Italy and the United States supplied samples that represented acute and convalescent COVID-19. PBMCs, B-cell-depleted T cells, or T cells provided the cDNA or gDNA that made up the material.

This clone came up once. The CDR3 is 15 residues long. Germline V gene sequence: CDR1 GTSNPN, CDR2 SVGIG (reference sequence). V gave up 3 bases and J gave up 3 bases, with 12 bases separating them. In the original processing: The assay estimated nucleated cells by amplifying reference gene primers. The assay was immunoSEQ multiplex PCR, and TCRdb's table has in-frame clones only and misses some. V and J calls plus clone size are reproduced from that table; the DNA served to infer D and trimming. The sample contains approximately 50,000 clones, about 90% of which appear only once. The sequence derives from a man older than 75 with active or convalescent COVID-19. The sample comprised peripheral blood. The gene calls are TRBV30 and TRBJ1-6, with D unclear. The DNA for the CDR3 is TGTGCCTGGAGGTGGGCCCCCCACTATAATTCACCCCTCCACTTT. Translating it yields CAWRWAPHYNSPLHF.